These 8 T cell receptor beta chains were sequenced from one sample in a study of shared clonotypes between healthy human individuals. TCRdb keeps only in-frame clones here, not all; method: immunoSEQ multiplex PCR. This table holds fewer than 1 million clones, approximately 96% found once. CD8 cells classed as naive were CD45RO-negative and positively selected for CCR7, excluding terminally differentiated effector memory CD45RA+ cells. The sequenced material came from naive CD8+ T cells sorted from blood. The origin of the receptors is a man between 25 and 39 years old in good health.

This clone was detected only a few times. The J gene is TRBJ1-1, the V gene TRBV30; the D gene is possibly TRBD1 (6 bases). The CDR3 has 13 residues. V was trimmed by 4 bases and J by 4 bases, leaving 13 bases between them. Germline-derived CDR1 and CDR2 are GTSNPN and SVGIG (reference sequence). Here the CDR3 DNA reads TGTGCCTGGACCCCGGACAGTGGCACTGAAGCTTTCTTT. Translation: CAWTPDSGTEAFF. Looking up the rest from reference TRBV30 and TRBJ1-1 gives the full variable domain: SQTIHQWPATLVQPVGSPLSLECTVEGTSNPNLYWYRQAAGRGLQLLFYSVGIGQISSEVPQNLSASRPQDRQFILSSKKLLLSDSGFYLCAWTPDSGTEAFFGQGTRLTVV.

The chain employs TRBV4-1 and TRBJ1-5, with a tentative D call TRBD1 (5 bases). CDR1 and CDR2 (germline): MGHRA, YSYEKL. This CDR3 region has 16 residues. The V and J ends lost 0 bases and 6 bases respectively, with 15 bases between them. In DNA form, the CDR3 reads TGCGCCAGCAGCCAAGAGGGGTCAGGGCTAGGTCAGCCCCAGCATTTT. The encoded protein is CASSQEGSGLGQPQHF.

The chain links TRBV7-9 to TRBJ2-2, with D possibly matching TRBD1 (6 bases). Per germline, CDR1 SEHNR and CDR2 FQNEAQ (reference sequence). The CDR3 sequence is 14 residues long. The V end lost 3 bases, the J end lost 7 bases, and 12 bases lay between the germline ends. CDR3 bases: TGTGCCAGCAGCTTTCAATCGGGACACGGGGAGCTGTTTTTT. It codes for CASSFQSGHGELFF.

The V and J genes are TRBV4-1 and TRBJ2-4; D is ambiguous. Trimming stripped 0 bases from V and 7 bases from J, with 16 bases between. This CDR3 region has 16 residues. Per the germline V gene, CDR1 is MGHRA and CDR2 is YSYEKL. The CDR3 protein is CASSQDPPSLRNIQYF. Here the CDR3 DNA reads TGCGCCAGCAGCCAAGACCCGCCTAGTCTCAGGAACATTCAGTACTTC.

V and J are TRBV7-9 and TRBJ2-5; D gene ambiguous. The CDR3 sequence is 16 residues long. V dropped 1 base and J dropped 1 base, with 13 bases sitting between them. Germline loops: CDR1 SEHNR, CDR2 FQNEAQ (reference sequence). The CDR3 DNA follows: TGTGCCAGCAGCTTAGGGGGATACCCCCTCCAAGAGACCCAGTACTTC. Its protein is CASSLGGYPLQETQYF.

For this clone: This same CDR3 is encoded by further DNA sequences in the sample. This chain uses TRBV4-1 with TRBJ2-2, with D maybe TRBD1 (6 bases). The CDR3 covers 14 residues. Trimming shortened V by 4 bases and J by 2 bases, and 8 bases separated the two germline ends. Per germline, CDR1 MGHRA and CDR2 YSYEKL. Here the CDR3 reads CASSLQGNTGELFF. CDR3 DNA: TGCGCCAGCAGCCTACAGGGTAACACCGGGGAGCTGTTTTTT.

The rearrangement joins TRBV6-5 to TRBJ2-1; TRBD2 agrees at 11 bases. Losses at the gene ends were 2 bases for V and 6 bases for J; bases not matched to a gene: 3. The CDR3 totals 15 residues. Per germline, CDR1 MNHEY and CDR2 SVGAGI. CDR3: CASSYGLAGGNEQFF. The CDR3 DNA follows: TGTGCCAGCAGTTACGGCCTAGCGGGAGGCAATGAGCAGTTCTTC.

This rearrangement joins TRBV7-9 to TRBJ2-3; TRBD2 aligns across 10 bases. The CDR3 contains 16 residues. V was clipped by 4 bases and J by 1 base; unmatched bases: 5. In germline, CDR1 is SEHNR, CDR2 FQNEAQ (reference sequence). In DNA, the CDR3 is TGTGCCAGCAGCTCTAGCGGGAGTCGGGGCACAGATACGCAGTATTTT. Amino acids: CASSSSGSRGTDTQYF.